The entry below describes one TCR beta chain. The authors' processing: Amplifying reference gene primers gave estimates of nucleated cell counts. The method was immunoSEQ multiplex PCR; TCRdb's version includes in-frame clones alone and lacks a portion of them. For V, J and clone size, that table is used; D and trimming come from the DNA. The table has about 180,000 clones, under 85% seen once. This sample was included in a study of blood T cell repertoires in COVID-19. Study-level background: There were acute and convalescent COVID-19 samples, and they came from the United States, Italy and Spain. T cells, B-cell-depleted T cells, or PBMCs supplied cDNA or gDNA.

The CDR3 is 16 residues long. Germline CDR1 and CDR2: LNHDA and SQIVND (reference sequence). Losses at the gene ends were 3 bases for V and 4 bases for J; bases not matched to a gene: 7. The TCR was taken from a human donor in a cohort sampled during active COVID-19. J is TRBJ2-1 and V is TRBV19; 9 positions agree with TRBD2. Sequenced sample: peripheral blood. Written as DNA, the CDR3 is TGTGCCAGTAGTATTCTTTTAGCGGGGGCATACAATGAGCAGTTCTTC. It encodes CASSILLAGAYNEQFF.